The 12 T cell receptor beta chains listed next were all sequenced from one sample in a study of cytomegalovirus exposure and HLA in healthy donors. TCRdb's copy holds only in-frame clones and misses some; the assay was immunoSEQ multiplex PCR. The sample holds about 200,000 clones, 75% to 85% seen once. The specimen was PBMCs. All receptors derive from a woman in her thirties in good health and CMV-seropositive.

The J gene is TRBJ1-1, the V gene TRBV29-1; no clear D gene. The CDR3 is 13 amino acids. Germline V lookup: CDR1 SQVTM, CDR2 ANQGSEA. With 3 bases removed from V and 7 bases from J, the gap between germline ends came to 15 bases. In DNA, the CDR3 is TGCAGCGTTGAGGAGGACGCGGACGTTGAAGCTTTCTTT. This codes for CSVEEDADVEAFF.

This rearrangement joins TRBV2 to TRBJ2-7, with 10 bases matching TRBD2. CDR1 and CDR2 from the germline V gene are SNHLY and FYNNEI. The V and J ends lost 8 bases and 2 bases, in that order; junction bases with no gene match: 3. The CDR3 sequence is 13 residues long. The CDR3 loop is CASRTSGTYEQYF. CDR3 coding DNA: TGTGCCAGCCGAACTAGCGGGACCTACGAGCAGTACTTC.

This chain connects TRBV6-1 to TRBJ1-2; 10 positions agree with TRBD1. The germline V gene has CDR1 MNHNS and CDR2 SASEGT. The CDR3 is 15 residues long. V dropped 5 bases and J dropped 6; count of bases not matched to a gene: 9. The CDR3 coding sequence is TGTGCCAGCAGTCGTGACAGGGGGCATGAGAATGGCTACACCTTC. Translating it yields CASSRDRGHENGYTF.

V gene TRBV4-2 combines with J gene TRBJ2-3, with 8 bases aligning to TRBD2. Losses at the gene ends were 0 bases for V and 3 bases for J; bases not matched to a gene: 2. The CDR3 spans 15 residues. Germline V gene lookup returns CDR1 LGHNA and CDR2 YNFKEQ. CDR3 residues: CASSQDSGSTDTQYF. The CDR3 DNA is TGTGCCAGCAGCCAAGACAGCGGGAGTACAGATACGCAGTATTTT.

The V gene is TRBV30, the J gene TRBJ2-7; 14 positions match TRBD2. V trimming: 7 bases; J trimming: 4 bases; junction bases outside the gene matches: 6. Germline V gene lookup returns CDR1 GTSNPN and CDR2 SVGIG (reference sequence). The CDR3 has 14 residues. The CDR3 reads CALSRLAGGYEQYF. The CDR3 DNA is TGTGCCTTATCCCGACTAGCGGGAGGGTACGAGCAGTACTTC.

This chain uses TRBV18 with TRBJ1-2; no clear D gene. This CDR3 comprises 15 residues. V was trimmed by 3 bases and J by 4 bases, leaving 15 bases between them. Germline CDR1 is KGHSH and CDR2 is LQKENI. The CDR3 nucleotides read TGTGCCAGCTCACCCCAAAAAACAGTTCCCTATGGCTACACCTTC. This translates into CASSPQKTVPYGYTF.

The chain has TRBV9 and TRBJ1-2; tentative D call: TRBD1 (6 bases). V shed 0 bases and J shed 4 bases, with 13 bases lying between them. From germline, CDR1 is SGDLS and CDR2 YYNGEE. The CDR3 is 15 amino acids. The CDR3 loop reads CASSVEVQGRYGYTF. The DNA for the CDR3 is TGTGCCAGCAGCGTAGAAGTTCAGGGGCGCTATGGCTACACCTTC.

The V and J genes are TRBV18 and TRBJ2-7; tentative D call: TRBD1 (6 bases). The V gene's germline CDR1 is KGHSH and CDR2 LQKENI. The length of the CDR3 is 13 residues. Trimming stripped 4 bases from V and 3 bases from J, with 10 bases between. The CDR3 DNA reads TGTGCCAGCTCACTAGGACAGCTCTACGAGCAGTACTTC. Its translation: CASSLGQLYEQYF.

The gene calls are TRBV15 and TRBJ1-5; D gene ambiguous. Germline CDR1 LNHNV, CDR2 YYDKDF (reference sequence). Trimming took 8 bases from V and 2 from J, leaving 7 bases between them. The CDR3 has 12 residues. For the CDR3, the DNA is TGTGCCACCGGGAGACGCAATCAGCCCCAGCATTTT. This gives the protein CATGRRNQPQHF.

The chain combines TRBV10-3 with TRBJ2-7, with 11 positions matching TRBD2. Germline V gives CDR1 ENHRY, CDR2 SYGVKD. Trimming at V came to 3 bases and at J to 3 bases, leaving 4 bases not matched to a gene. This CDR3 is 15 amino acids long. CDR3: CAISDSGRAGYEQYF. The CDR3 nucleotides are TGTGCCATCAGTGATAGCGGGAGGGCCGGCTACGAGCAGTACTTC.

The CDR3 nucleotides read TGTGCCACCAGCAGGGCCGGGACTAGCTTTTACGAGCAGTACTTC. It encodes CATSRAGTSFYEQYF. This chain joins TRBV15 and TRBJ2-7; 9 positions agree with TRBD2. The CDR3 has 15 residues. With V trimmed by 3 bases and J by 4 bases, 7 bases remained unmatched. The germline CDR1 and CDR2 sequences are LNHNV and YYDKDF (reference sequence).

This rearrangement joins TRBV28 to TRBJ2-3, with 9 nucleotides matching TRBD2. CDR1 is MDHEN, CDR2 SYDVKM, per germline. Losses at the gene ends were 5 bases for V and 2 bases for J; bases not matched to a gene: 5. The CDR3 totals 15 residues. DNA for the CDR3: TGTGCCAGCAGTGATAGCGGGAGCCACACAGATACGCAGTATTTT. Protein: CASSDSGSHTDTQYF.